This T cell receptor (beta chain) is from a study of blood T cells in healthy people across ages. Overall study results and limits: Estimated diversity across one million T cells was deemed an underestimate. Significant beta diversity loss was already apparent by age 40, declining roughly linearly.

Turning to this clonotype: Its antigen is still unknown.

The CDR3 length is 12 residues. CDR1 is DFQATT and CDR2 is SNEGSKA in the germline V gene (reference sequence). Trimming shortened V by 3 bases and J by 4 bases, and 9 bases separated the two germline ends. Healthy Caucasian individuals from Russia aged about 6 to 100 served as donors. Together with a sample-barcoded 5' primer, a J-beta primer mix was included in a second PCR lasting about 7 to 11 cycles. Each cDNA molecule received a tag from a template-switch adaptor that had 12 random nucleotides. From the 5' RACE reads, TCRdb called clonotypes with MiXCR, one entry per CDR3 protein. The sample contains 1.5 million to 2 million distinct CDR3 sequences, almost 35% of which appear only once.

The sequenced material came from blood. The TCR was taken from a woman in her twenties or thirties in good health. The V call is TRBV20-1, the J call TRBJ2-5; the D is unclear. CDR3 DNA sequence: TGCAGTGCTAGGAACTACGGAGAGACCCAGTACTTC. Protein sequence: CSARNYGETQYF.